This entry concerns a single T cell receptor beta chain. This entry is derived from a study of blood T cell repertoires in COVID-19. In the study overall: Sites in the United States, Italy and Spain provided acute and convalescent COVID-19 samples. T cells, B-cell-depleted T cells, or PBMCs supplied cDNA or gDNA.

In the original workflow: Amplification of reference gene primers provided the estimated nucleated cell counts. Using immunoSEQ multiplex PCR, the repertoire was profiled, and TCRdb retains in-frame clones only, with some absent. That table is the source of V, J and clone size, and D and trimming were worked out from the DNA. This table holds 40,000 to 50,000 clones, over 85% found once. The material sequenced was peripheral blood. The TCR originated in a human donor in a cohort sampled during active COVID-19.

Here the CDR3 reads CASGLREGELFF. The CDR3 coding sequence is TGTGCCAGCGGACTACGAGAGGGGGAGCTGTTTTTT. This sequence joins TRBV27 and TRBJ2-2, with a tentative D call TRBD2 (6 bases). CDR3 length: 12 residues. Germline lookup yields CDR1 MNHEY and CDR2 SMNVEV (reference sequence). Trimming pared 8 bases from V and 8 bases from J, leaving 12 bases between.